Shown below are 14 T cell receptor beta chains from a single sample sequenced in a study of T cell repertoires in cytomegalovirus infection. A single record per CDR3 protein comes from TCRdb applying MiXCR to the reads. The profile covers fewer than 250,000 distinct CDR3 sequences, with roughly 20% appearing a single time and 15% to 20% taken by the ten largest. Sequencing was performed on CD8+ T cells from PBMCs. These receptors were collected from a human donor in good health (CMV status not recorded). Some clones in this sample may be carry-over from other donors' samples.

This clonotype was observed many times. The gene calls are TRBV12-3 or TRBV12-4 and TRBJ2-3, with 7 positions matching TRBD2. With 9 bases clipped from V and 4 bases from J, the junction kept 10 bases outside the gene matches. CDR3 length: 14 residues. The CDR3: CASTPTRGADTQYF. The CDR3 DNA is TGTGCCAGTACGCCTACCCGGGGGGCAGATACGCAGTATTTT.

This chain joins TRBV29-1 and TRBJ1-2, with 8 bases aligning to TRBD1. CDR1 is SQVTM and CDR2 is ANQGSEA in the germline V gene. The CDR3 has 13 residues. Trimming at V came to 6 bases and at J to 1 base, leaving 4 bases not matched to a gene. The CDR3, as DNA: TGCAGCGTGAGGACAGGGCTTAACTATGGCTACACCTTC. Translating it yields CSVRTGLNYGYTF.

The chain uses TRBV2 and TRBJ2-1; no reliable D call. Germline CDR1 is SNHLY and CDR2 is FYNNEI. V lost 3 bases, J lost 6 bases, and 21 bases lay in between. This CDR3 contains 17 residues. Here the CDR3 DNA reads TGTGCCAGCAGTGACCCGAGAGACTCAACGGCTCCCAATGAGCAGTTCTTC. Its translation is CASSDPRDSTAPNEQFF.

This clonotype was detected once. A read error may account for a junction end that differs from germline. The chain combines TRBV25-1 with TRBJ1-2; a weak D match, TRBD1 (6 bases). This CDR3 contains 15 residues. The germline gives CDR1 MGHDK, CDR2 SYGVNS. The CDR3 spells CTSSEWGGEVGGYTF. The CDR3 DNA reads TGTACCAGCAGTGAATGGGGGGGCGAAGTTGGGGGCTACACCTTC.

This chain joins TRBV29-1 and TRBJ2-5, with 8 bases aligning to TRBD1. The CDR3 spans 14 residues. The V gene's germline CDR1 is SQVTM and CDR2 ANQGSEA. After removal of 6 bases from V and 1 base from J, the junction contained 7 bases not matched to a gene. The CDR3, as DNA: TGCAGCGTCGGGATTACAGGGGGCCAAGAGACCCAGTACTTC. Encoded protein: CSVGITGGQETQYF. The full variable domain, rest sourced from reference TRBV29-1 and TRBJ2-5, is SAVISQKPSRDICQRGTSLTIQCQVDSQVTMMFWYRQQPGQSLTLIATANQGSEATYESGFVIDKFPISRPNLTFSTLTVSNMSPEDSSIYLCSVGITGGQETQYFGPGTRLLVL.

Ten or more counts support this clonotype. The chain is built from TRBV7-8 and TRBJ2-2; tentatively, D is TRBD2 (5 bases). The V and J ends lost 0 bases and 5 bases respectively, with 7 bases between them. The CDR3 sequence is 14 residues long. Germline V gene lookup returns CDR1 SGHVS and CDR2 FQNEAQ. Here the CDR3 DNA reads TGTGCCAGCAGCTTAGCGCCGGGGACCGGGGAGCTGTTTTTT. Translated, it gives CASSLAPGTGELFF.

This clonotype was observed a few times. The chain has TRBV7-9 and TRBJ2-7; 10 bases are a match to TRBD2. V was clipped by 5 bases and J by 1 base; unmatched bases: 5. Germline loops: CDR1 SEHNR, CDR2 FQNEAQ (reference sequence). The length of the CDR3 is 15 residues. Here the CDR3 DNA reads TGTGCCAGCAGCCCGACTAGCGGGCGATCCTACGAGCAGTACTTC. Amino acids: CASSPTSGRSYEQYF.

Points on this clonotype: A single base separates this from a much larger clone, so it may be a read error. The chain recombines TRBV5-3 with TRBJ1-1, with D hard to call. TRBV5-3 is identified as an open reading frame with a role that is uncertain. The ends were cut back, 9 bases at V and 5 bases at J, with 17 bases in the middle. The CDR3 runs to 13 residues. The CDR3 region is CAISLWLGTEAFF. CDR3 in DNA: TGTGCCATCAGCTTGTGGCTGGGGACTGAAGCTTTCTTT.

The V and J genes are TRBV7-2 and TRBJ1-1; a weak D match, TRBD1 (5 bases). The CDR3 length is 17 residues. Per germline, CDR1 SGHTA and CDR2 FQGNSA. The V end was cut by 5 bases, the J end by 6 bases, with 25 bases between. The DNA for the CDR3 is TGTGCCAGCAGCGATACCTACCTGGACGGGGGGGGGGCTGAAGCTTTCTTT. Translation: CASSDTYLDGGGAEAFF.

The chain couples TRBV5-6 to TRBJ2-5; a weak D match, TRBD1 (5 bases). Between the trimmed V and J ends, which lost 1 base and 5 bases, there was a span of 9 bases. This CDR3 has 13 amino acids. Germline loops: CDR1 SGHDT, CDR2 YYEEEE. Here the CDR3 DNA reads TGTGCCAGCAGCTTGCAGGGATGGGAGACCCAGTACTTC. It yields the protein CASSLQGWETQYF.

The chain employs TRBV2 and TRBJ2-3, with 11 bases matching TRBD2. The ends lost 6 bases at V and 3 bases at J; junction bases unmatched: 8. This CDR3 spans 16 amino acids. From germline, CDR1 is SNHLY and CDR2 FYNNEI. CDR3: CASSGGTSGLTDTQYF. In DNA, the CDR3 is TGTGCCAGCAGCGGGGGGACTAGCGGACTGACAGATACGCAGTATTTT.

This clonotype was counted many times. V and J are TRBV6-2 or TRBV6-3 and TRBJ2-2; the match to TRBD2 covers 8 bases. CDR1 is MNHEY and CDR2 is SVGEGT in the germline V gene. V dropped 8 bases and J dropped 6; count of bases not matched to a gene: 8. CDR3 length: 14 residues. As DNA, the CDR3 is TGTGCCAGCGAGGGACTAGGCTCGTCCGGGGAGCTGTTTTTT. It codes for CASEGLGSSGELFF.

V is TRBV6-5 and J is TRBJ1-2, with 9 bases that match TRBD1. This CDR3 has 15 amino acids. The trim removed 0 bases at V and 7 bases at J, leaving 6 bases unmatched. Germline V gives CDR1 MNHEY, CDR2 SVGAGI. CDR3 bases: TGTGCCAGCAGTTACTCACTGACAGGGGGTTTTGGCTACACCTTC. Its protein product is CASSYSLTGGFGYTF.

This chain links TRBV3-1 with TRBJ2-1; D ambiguous. The CDR3 extends over 12 amino acids. Germline V gene lookup returns CDR1 LGHDT and CDR2 YNNKEL (reference sequence). V lost 0 bases and J 10 bases, leaving 7 bases between the germline ends. The CDR3 is CASSQDTTEQFF. CDR3 nucleotides: TGTGCCAGCAGCCAAGATACCACAGAGCAGTTCTTC.